These T cell receptor beta chains were read from a single sample in a study of T cell responses to AZD1222 COVID-19 vaccine. Libraries were prepared by immunoSEQ multiplex PCR; TCRdb keeps only in-frame clonotypes and omits some of them. The sample shows approximately 160,000 clones, around 94% of them seen only once. This sample comprised peripheral blood, obtained 28 days after the second AZD1222 dose. All receptors come from an adult who received the AZD1222 COVID-19 vaccine. The CDR3 runs from the conserved cysteine through the conserved F or W. D genes are given only for firm matches.

J gene	D gene	V gene	CDR3 protein	CDR3 DNA
TRBJ2-5	-	TRBV5-4	CASRSTGQETQYF	TGTGCCAGCAGATCGACAGGACAAGAGACCCAGTACTTC
TRBJ1-3	-	TRBV11-2	CASSSGMGNTIYF	TGTGCCAGCAGCTCCGGGATGGGAAACACCATATATTTT
TRBJ2-3	-	TRBV19	CASSIPGTPKGDTQYF	TGTGCCAGTAGTATCCCCGGGACTCCCAAGGGGGATACGCAGTATTTT
TRBJ2-5	TRBD2	TRBV29-1	CSVEISSGIATQYF	TGCAGCGTTGAGATCAGTAGCGGGATCGCGACCCAGTACTTC
TRBJ1-1	-	TRBV12-3/TRBV12-4	CASSWTLEAFF	TGTGCCAGCAGTTGGACCCTTGAAGCTTTCTTT
TRBJ2-7	-	TRBV7-9	CASSRYEQYF	TGTGCCAGCAGCAGGTACGAGCAGTACTTC
TRBJ2-1	-	TRBV3-1/TRBV3-2	CASSQVPNEQFF	TGTGCCAGCAGCCAAGTCCCCAATGAGCAGTTCTTC
TRBJ1-2	-	TRBV6-2/TRBV6-3	CASSPSVYGYTF	TGTGCCAGCAGCCCTAGTGTGTATGGCTACACCTTC
TRBJ2-1	TRBD2	TRBV9	CASSVGGRISYNEQFF	TGTGCCAGCAGCGTGGGGGGGAGAATCTCCTACAATGAGCAGTTCTTC
TRBJ2-2	TRBD1	TRBV10-3	CAIGKRGQGNTGELFF	TGTGCCATCGGAAAGAGGGGACAGGGGAACACCGGGGAGCTGTTTTTT
TRBJ1-1	-	TRBV19	CASSIGWGGTIGAFF	TGTGCCAGTAGTATAGGCTGGGGGGGGACTATCGGAGCTTTCTTT
TRBJ1-2	-	TRBV20-1	CSPDGYTF	TGCAGTCCCGATGGCTACACCTTC
TRBJ2-1	-	TRBV28	CASSPMVGSVLYNEQFF	TGTGCCAGCAGCCCCATGGTAGGCAGCGTACTTTACAATGAGCAGTTCTTC
TRBJ2-7	-	TRBV12-3/TRBV12-4	CASSRPPSEQYF	TGTGCCAGCAGCCGACCCCCCAGCGAGCAGTACTTC